The clone carrying this T cell receptor beta chain was picked up many times. Its antigen is not identified. These data are taken from a study of T cell repertoires in cytomegalovirus infection. Study-wide context: CMV epitopes, recently identified HLA-C-restricted and well-studied HLA-B-restricted, were used. Based on public TCR beta signatures, there were indications of CMV infection and of a matching HLA type. Study results and caveats: Cumulative public TCR beta family frequency identified carriers of CMV plus the relevant HLA. HLA-C-restricted, CMV-specific TCR beta clonotypes were dominant ex vivo.

V lost 4 bases, J lost 3 bases, and 6 bases stayed unmatched. The CDR3 length is 15 residues. Germline CDR1 reads SGHVS; CDR2 reads FQNEAQ. TCRdb reprocessed the reads via MiXCR and lists one record per CDR3 protein. In the table there are 700,000 to 900,000 distinct CDR3 sequences, 25% to 35% of which are singletons. The sequence was collected from a human donor in good health (CMV status not recorded). Some clones in this sample may be carry-over from other donors' samples. The V call is TRBV7-8, the J call TRBJ2-1; 7 bases are a match to TRBD1. Source: cultured CD8+ T cells from PBMCs, taken from culture after CMV antigen stimulation. The CDR3 loop is CASSWAGTDYNEQFF. The CDR3 nucleotides are TGTGCCAGCAGCTGGGCCGGGACAGACTACAATGAGCAGTTCTTC.